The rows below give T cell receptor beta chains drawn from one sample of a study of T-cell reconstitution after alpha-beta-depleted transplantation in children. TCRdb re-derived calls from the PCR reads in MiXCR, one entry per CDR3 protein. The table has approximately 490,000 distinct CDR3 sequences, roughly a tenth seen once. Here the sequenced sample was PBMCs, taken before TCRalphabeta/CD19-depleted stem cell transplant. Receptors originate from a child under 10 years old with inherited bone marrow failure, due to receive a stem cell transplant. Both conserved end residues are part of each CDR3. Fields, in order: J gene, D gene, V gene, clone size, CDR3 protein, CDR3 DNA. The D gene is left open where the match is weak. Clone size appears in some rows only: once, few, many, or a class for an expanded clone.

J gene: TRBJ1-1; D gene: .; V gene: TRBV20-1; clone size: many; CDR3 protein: CSARDPLPMNTEAFF; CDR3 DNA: TGCAGTGCTAGAGATCCCCTACCCATGAACACTGAAGCTTTCTTT
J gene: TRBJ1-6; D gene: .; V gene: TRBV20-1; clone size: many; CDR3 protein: CSAQGRDSPLHF; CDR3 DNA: TGCAGTGCTCAGGGAAGGGATTCACCCCTCCACTTT
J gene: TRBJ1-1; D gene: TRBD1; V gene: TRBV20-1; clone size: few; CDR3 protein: CSARAADRGLSRTEAFF; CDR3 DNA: TGCAGTGCTAGAGCGGCGGACAGGGGGTTGAGTAGGACTGAAGCTTTCTTT
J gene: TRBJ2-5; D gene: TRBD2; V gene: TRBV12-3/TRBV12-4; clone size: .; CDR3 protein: CASRTSGSETQYF; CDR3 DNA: TGTGCCAGCAGGACTAGCGGGAGTGAGACCCAGTACTTC
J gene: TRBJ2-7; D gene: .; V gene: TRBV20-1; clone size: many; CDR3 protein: CSARPFQLRGYEQYF; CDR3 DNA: TGCAGTGCGAGGCCCTTTCAGCTACGGGGCTACGAGCAGTACTTC
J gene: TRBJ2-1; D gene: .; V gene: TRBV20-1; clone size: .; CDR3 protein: CSALARESSYNEQFF; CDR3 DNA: TGCAGTGCCTTAGCTAGGGAAAGCTCCTACAATGAGCAGTTCTTC
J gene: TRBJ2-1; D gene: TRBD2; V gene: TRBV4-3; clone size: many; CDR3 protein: CASSLSGGSIFF; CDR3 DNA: TGCGCCAGCAGCCTGTCGGGCGGGAGTATCTTCTTC
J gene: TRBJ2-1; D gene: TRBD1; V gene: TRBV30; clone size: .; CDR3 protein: CAWSVFRQGASYNEQFF; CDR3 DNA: TGTGCCTGGAGTGTATTTAGACAGGGGGCCTCCTACAATGAGCAGTTCTTC
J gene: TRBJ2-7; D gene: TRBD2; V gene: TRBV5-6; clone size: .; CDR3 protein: CASSLGEGREQYF; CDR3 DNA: TGTGCCAGCAGCTTGGGGGAGGGACGCGAGCAGTACTTC
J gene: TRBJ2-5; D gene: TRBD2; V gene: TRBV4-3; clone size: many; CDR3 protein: CASSQDVAGGGETQYF; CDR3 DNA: TGTGCCAGCAGCCAAGATGTAGCGGGAGGGGGAGAGACCCAGTACTTC
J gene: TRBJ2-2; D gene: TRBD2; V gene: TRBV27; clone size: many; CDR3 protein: CASSTGLAEILTGELFF; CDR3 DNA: TGTGCCAGCAGTACGGGACTAGCGGAAATTTTAACCGGGGAGCTGTTTTTT
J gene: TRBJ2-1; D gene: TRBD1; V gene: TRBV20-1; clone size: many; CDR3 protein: CSAPRTGVNEQFF; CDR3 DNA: TGCAGTGCTCCCAGGACAGGGGTAAATGAGCAGTTCTTC
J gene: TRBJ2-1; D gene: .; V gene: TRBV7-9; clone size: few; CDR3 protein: CASSSHRALKSYNEQFF; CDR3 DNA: TGTGCCAGCAGCTCACACCGGGCGCTCAAGTCCTACAATGAGCAGTTCTTC
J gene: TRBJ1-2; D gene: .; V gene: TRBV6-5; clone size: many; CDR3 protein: CASSYHGYGYTF; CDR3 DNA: TGTGCCAGCAGTTACCACGGCTATGGCTACACCTTC
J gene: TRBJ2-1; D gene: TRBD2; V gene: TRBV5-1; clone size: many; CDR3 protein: CASSTGGRNSYNEQFF; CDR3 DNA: TGCGCCAGCTCTACCGGCGGGAGGAACTCCTACAATGAGCAGTTCTTC
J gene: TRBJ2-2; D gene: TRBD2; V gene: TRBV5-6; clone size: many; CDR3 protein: CASLDSGRLYTGELFF; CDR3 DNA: TGTGCCAGCCTCGATAGCGGGAGACTGTACACCGGGGAGCTGTTTTTT
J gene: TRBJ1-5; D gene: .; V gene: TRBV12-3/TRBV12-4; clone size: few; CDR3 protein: CASSLTLRNQPQHF; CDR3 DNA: TGTGCCAGCAGTTTAACGTTGAGAAATCAGCCCCAGCATTTT
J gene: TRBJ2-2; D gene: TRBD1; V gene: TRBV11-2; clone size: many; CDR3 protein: CASSFTRDSGELFF; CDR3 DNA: TGTGCCAGCAGCTTTACGAGGGACAGCGGGGAGCTGTTTTTT
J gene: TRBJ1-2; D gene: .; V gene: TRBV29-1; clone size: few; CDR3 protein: CSVDAGAGSGGYTF; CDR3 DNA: TGCAGCGTTGACGCAGGGGCCGGCTCTGGCGGCTACACCTTC
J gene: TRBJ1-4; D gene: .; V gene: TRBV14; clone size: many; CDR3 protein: CASSPQATGEKLFF; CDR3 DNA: TGTGCCAGCAGCCCTCAAGCCACGGGGGAAAAACTGTTTTTT
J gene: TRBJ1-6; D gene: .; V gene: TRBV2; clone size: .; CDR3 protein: CASSGGGSPLHF; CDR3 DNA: TGTGCCAGCAGTGGGGGGGGTTCACCCCTCCACTTT
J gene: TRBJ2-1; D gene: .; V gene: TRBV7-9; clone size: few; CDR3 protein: CASSPGVRGEQFF; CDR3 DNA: TGTGCCAGCAGCCCAGGGGTCCGTGGAGAGCAGTTCTTC
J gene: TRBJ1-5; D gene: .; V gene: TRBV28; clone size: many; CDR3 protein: CASSLGRGRNQPQHF; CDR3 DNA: TGTGCCAGCAGTTTGGGCCGAGGGCGGAATCAGCCCCAGCATTTT
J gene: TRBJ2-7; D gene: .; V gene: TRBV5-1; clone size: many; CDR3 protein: CASSPPGHNYEQYF; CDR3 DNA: TGCGCCAGCAGCCCCCCGGGACATAACTACGAGCAGTACTTC
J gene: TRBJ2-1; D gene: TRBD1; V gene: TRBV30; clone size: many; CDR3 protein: CAWRGLGTARNEQFF; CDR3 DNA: TGTGCCTGGAGGGGCTTGGGGACAGCCCGAAATGAGCAGTTCTTC
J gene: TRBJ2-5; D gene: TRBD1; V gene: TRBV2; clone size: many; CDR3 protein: CASTQTGQETQYF; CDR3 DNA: TGTGCCAGCACACAGACAGGGCAAGAGACCCAGTACTTC
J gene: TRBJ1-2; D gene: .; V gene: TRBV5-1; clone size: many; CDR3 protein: CASSETTVYGYTF; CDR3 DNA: TGCGCCAGCAGCGAAACGACTGTCTATGGCTACACCTTC
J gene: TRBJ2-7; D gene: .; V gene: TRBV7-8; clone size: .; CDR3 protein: CASSLFRYEQYF; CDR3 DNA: TGTGCCAGCAGCTTATTCAGGTACGAGCAGTACTTC
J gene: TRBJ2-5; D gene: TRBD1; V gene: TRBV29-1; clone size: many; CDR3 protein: CSAPGQHQETQYF; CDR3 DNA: TGCAGCGCCCCGGGACAGCATCAAGAGACCCAGTACTTC
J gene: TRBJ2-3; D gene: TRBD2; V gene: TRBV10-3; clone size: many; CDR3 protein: CATARLAGVTDTQYF; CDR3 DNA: TGTGCCACTGCCAGACTAGCGGGAGTGACAGATACGCAGTATTTT
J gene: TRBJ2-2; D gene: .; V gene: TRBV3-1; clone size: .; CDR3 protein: CASSQDGGAGELFF; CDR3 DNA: TGTGCCAGCAGCCAAGATGGGGGAGCCGGGGAGCTGTTTTTT
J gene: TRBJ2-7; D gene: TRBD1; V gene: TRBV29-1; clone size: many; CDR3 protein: CSVETGQGSYEQYF; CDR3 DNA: TGCAGCGTTGAAACGGGACAGGGTTCCTACGAGCAGTACTTC
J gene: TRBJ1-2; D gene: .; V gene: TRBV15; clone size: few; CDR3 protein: CATSRGGNDYGYTF; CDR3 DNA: TGTGCCACCAGCAGAGGTGGAAACGACTATGGCTACACCTTC
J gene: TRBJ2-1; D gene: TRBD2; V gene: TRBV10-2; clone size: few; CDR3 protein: CASRPAGAGFDNEQFF; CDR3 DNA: TGCGCCAGCAGACCAGCGGGAGCCGGGTTTGACAATGAGCAGTTCTTC
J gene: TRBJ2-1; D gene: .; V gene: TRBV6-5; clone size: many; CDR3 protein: CASSYAGTTFDEQFF; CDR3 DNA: TGTGCCAGCAGTTACGCCGGGACAACGTTCGATGAGCAGTTCTTC
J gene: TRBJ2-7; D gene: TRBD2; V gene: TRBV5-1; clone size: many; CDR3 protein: CASSLGSGMSYEQYF; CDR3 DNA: TGCGCCAGCAGCTTGGGTAGCGGGATGTCCTACGAGCAGTACTTC
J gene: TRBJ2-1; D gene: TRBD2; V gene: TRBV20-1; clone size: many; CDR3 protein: CSARSGSWNEQFF; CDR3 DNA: TGCAGTGCTAGGAGCGGGAGTTGGAATGAGCAGTTCTTC
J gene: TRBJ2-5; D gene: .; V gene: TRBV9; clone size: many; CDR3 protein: CASSVGGGFETQYF; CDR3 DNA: TGTGCCAGCAGCGTAGGAGGGGGATTTGAGACCCAGTACTTC
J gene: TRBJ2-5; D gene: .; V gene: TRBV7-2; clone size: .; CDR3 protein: CASSLAGAFQETQYF; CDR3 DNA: TGTGCCAGCAGCTTAGCGGGAGCGTTCCAAGAGACCCAGTACTTC
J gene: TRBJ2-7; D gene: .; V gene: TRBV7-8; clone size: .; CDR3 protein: CASSFSPGETAYEQYF; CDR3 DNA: TGTGCCAGCAGCTTTTCCCCGGGAGAGACTGCCTACGAGCAGTACTTC
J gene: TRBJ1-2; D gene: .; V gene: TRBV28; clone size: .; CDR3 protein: CASSAPRAFGYGYTF; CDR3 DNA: TGTGCCAGCAGTGCCCCCAGGGCCTTTGGCTATGGCTACACCTTC
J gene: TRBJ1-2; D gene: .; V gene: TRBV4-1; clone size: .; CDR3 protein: CASSQATGGPSYGYTF; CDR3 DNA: TGCGCCAGCAGCCAAGCGACTGGGGGGCCGAGCTATGGCTACACCTTC
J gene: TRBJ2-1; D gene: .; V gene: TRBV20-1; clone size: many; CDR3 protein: CSARSYNEQFF; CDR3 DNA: TGCAGTGCTAGGTCCTACAATGAGCAGTTCTTC
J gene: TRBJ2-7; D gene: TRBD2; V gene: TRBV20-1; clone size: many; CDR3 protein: CSARDPTGGPYEQYF; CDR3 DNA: TGCAGTGCTAGAGATCCAACGGGAGGGCCCTACGAGCAGTACTTC
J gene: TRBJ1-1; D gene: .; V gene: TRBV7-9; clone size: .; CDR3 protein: CASSLGPTDNTEAFF; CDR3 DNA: TGTGCCAGCAGCTTAGGTCCCACGGATAACACTGAAGCTTTCTTT
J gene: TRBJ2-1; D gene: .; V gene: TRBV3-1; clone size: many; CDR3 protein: CASSQTGDEQFF; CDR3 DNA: TGTGCCAGCAGCCAAACCGGTGATGAGCAGTTCTTC
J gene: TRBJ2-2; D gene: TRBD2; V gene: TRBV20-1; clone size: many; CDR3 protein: CSAMLAGGIGVHGELFF; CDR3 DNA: TGCAGTGCAATGCTAGCGGGAGGGATCGGGGTTCACGGGGAGCTGTTTTTT
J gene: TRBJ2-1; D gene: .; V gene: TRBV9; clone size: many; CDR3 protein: CASSEGLTYNEQFF; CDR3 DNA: TGTGCCAGCAGCGAGGGACTGACCTACAATGAGCAGTTCTTC
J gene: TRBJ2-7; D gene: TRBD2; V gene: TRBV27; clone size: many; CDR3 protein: CASSPYSGATYEQYF; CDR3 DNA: TGTGCCAGCAGTCCCTATAGCGGGGCAACCTACGAGCAGTACTTC